The sequence of this T cell receptor beta chain was determined in a study of blood T cell repertoires in COVID-19. Study-wide background: Acute and convalescent COVID-19 specimens originated in the United States, Italy and Spain. In each case, the material was cDNA or gDNA derived from T cells, B-cell-depleted T cells, or PBMCs.

In the study's own analysis: Amplifying reference gene primers gave estimates of nucleated cell counts. TCRdb's table, derived via immunoSEQ multiplex PCR, lists solely in-frame clones and lacks some. V and J calls and clone size follow that table, whereas D and trimming were derived from the DNA. The data show about 130,000 clones, with around 83% seen just once and around 8.4% held by the top ten. With respect to this clone: At one of its ends the junction is not consistent with the germline gene, which may arise from a read error.

CDR1 SSHAT and CDR2 FNYEAQ come from the germline V gene (reference sequence). The CDR3 sequence is 15 residues long. The sequence derives from a man aged 45-65 years who had recovered from COVID-19. The source material was PBMCs or T cells enriched from blood (not recorded which). The chain carries TRBV7-7 and TRBJ2-7; TRBD1 aligns across 8 bases. The CDR3 protein is CASSPDGQGTYEQYF. CDR3 bases: TGTGCTAGCAGCCCGGATGGACAGGGCACCTACGAGCAGTACTTC.